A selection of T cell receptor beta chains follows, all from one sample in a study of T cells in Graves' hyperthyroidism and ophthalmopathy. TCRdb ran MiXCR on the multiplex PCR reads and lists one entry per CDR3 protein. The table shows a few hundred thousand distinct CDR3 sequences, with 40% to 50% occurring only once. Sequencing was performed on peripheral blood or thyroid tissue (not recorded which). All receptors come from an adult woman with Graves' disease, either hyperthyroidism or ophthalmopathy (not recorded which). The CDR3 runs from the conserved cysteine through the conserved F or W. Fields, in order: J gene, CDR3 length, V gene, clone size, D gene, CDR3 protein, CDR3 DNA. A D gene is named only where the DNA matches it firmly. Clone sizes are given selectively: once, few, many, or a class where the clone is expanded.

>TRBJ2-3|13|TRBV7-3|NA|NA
CAGSLSGTDTQYF
TGTGCCGGCAGCTTAAGCGGCACAGATACGCAGTATTTT
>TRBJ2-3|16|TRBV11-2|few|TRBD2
CASSIVAGGSTDTQYF
TGTGCCAGCAGCATTGTAGCGGGAGGATCCACAGATACGCAGTATTTT
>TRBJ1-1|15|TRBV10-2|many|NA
CASNLTSACASEAFF
TGCGCCAGCAACCTTACCTCGGCGTGTGCGTCTGAAGCTTTCTTT
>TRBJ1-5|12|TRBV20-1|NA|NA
CSASRPNQPQHF
TGCAGTGCTTCGCGTCCCAATCAGCCCCAGCATTTT
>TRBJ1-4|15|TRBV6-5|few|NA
CASSYSGGVGEKLFF
TGTGCCAGCAGTTACTCGGGGGGAGTTGGTGAAAAACTGTTTTTT
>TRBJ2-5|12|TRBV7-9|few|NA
CASSHGGAAQYF
TGTGCCAGCAGCCACGGAGGGGCCGCCCAGTACTTC
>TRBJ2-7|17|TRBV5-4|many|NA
CASSSTNHRGGGFEQYF
TGTGCCAGCAGCTCAACGAATCACAGGGGAGGGGGATTCGAGCAGTACTTC
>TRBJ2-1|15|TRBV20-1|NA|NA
CSANERTVIYNEQFF
TGCAGTGCCAACGAGAGGACGGTAATCTACAATGAGCAGTTCTTC
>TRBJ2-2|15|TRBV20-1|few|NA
CSARETPYEAGELFF
TGCAGTGCTAGAGAGACTCCATATGAGGCCGGGGAGCTGTTTTTT
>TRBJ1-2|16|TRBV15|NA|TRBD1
CATSRDFGTAGYGYTF
TGTGCCACCAGCAGAGATTTTGGGACAGCGGGCTATGGCTACACCTTC
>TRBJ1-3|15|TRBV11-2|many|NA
CASSLRDTPGNTIYF
TGTGCCAGCAGCTTACGTGACACCCCTGGAAACACCATATATTTT
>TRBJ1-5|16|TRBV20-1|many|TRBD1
CSAWTGPRYSNQPQHF
TGCAGTGCTTGGACAGGGCCACGATATAGCAATCAGCCCCAGCATTTT
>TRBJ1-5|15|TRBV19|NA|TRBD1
CASSGRGIRNQPQHF
TGTGCCAGTAGTGGCAGGGGGATCCGCAATCAGCCCCAGCATTTT
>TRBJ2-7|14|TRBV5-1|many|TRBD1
CASSLIGQGREQYF
TGCGCCAGCAGCTTGATTGGACAGGGTAGGGAGCAGTACTTC
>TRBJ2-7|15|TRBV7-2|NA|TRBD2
CASSLAGLASYEQYF
TGTGCCAGCAGCTTAGCGGGACTAGCTTCCTACGAGCAGTACTTC
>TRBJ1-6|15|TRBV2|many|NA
CASSGRTRGNSPLHF
TGTGCCAGCAGTGGCCGGACAAGAGGCAATTCACCCCTCCACTTT
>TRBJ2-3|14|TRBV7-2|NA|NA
CASSPLANTDTQYF
TGTGCCAGCAGCCCGTTGGCCAACACAGATACGCAGTATTTT
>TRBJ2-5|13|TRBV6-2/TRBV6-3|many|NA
CASKGRVQETQYF
TGTGCCAGCAAGGGCAGGGTCCAAGAGACCCAGTACTTC
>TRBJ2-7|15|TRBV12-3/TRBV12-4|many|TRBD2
CASSPRTGGPHEQYF
TGTGCCAGCAGTCCACGGACGGGAGGGCCCCACGAGCAGTACTTC
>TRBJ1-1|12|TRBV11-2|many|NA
CASSGSRTEAFF
TGTGCCAGCAGCGGCTCCCGCACTGAAGCTTTCTTT
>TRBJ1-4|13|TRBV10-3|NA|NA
CAITPDRREKLFF
TGTGCCATCACTCCTGACCGGCGAGAAAAACTGTTTTTT
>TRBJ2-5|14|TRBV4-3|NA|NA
CASCQEDTVGTQYF
TGCGCCAGCTGCCAAGAGGATACCGTAGGGACCCAGTACTTC
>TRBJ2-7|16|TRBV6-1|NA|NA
CASSEALLGGSYEQYF
TGTGCCAGCAGTGAAGCGCTTCTGGGGGGTTCCTACGAGCAGTACTTC
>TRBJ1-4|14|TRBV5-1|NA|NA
CASSLDRSNEKLFF
TGCGCCAGCAGCTTGGACCGGTCTAATGAAAAACTGTTTTTT
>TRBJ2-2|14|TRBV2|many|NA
CASKSSPDTGELFF
TGTGCCAGCAAGAGCAGTCCGGACACCGGGGAGCTGTTTTTT
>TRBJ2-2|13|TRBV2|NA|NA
CASTGAWTGELFF
TGTGCCAGCACGGGGGCCTGGACCGGGGAGCTGTTTTTT
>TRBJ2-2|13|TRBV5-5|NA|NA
CASSREGAGELFF
TGTGCCAGCAGCCGCGAGGGGGCCGGGGAGCTGTTTTTT
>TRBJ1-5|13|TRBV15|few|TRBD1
CATSVRGDQPQHF
TGTGCCACCAGTGTCAGGGGGGATCAGCCCCAGCATTTT
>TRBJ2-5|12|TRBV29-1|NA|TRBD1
CSARDSWQTQYF
TGCAGCGCCCGGGACAGTTGGCAGACCCAGTACTTC
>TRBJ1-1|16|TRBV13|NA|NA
CASSLTERQPLTEAFF
TGTGCCAGCAGCCTAACAGAACGACAGCCCCTCACTGAAGCTTTCTTT
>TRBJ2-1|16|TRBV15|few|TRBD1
CATSPLGQGARNEQFF
TGTGCCACCAGTCCCTTGGGACAGGGGGCAAGAAATGAGCAGTTCTTC
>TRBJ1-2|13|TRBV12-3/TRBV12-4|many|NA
CASSLDRFYGYTF
TGTGCCAGCAGTTTAGACAGATTCTATGGCTACACCTTC
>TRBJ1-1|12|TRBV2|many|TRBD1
CASSKDRDEAFF
TGTGCCAGCAGCAAAGACAGGGATGAAGCTTTCTTT
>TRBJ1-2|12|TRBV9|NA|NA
CASSRTGRSYTF
TGTGCCAGCAGCCGCACAGGGCGTTCCTACACCTTC
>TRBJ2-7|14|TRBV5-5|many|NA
CASSQQGFSDEQYF
TGTGCCAGCAGCCAACAGGGTTTTAGCGACGAGCAGTACTTC
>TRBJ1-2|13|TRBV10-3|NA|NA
CAITEGGAYGYTF
TGTGCCATCACCGAGGGGGGCGCTTATGGCTACACCTTC
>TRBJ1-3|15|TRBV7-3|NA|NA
CASSPNTGTGNTIYF
TGTGCCAGCAGCCCAAACACAGGGACTGGAAACACCATATATTTT
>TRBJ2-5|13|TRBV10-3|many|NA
CATSGGMQETQYF
TGTGCCACCAGCGGCGGAATGCAAGAGACCCAGTACTTC
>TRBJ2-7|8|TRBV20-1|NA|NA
CSARGGYF
TGCAGTGCTAGAGGGGGGTACTTC
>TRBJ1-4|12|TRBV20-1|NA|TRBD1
CSARRGGGKLFF
TGCAGTGCTAGAAGAGGAGGGGGCAAACTGTTTTTT
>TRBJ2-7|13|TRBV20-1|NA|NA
CSATGPRTGEQYF
TGCAGTGCTACGGGACCGAGGACGGGCGAGCAGTACTTC
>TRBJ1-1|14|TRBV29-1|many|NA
CSVEFQGRRTEAFF
TGCAGCGTTGAGTTCCAGGGAAGGCGAACTGAAGCTTTCTTT
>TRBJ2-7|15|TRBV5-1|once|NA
CASSPFIQGTGEQYF
TGCGCCAGCAGCCCCTTTATACAGGGAACTGGCGAGCAGTACTTC
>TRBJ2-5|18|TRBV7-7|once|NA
CASGPNAQGLWGQETQYF
TGTGCTAGCGGACCAAACGCTCAGGGGCTCTGGGGCCAAGAGACCCAGTACTTC
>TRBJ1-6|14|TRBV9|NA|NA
CASSTSSLISPLHF
TGTGCCAGCAGCACCTCATCATTGATTTCACCCCTCCACTTT